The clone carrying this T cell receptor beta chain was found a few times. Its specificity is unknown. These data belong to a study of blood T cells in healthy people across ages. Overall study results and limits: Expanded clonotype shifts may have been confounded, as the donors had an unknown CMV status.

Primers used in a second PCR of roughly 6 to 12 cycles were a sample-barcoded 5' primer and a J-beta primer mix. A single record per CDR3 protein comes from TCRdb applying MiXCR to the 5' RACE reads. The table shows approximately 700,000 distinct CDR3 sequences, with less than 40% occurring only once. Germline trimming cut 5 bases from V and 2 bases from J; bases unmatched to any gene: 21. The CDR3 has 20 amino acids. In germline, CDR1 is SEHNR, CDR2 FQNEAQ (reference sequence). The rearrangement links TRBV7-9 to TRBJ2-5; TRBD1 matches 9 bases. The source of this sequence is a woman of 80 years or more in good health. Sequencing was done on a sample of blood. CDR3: CASSRVGTGSSQGLQETQYF. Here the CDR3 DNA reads TGTGCCAGCAGCAGAGTAGGGACAGGGTCCTCCCAAGGGCTTCAAGAGACCCAGTACTTC.